These 17 T cell receptor beta chains came from one sample sequenced in a study of cytomegalovirus exposure and HLA in healthy donors. The data were produced by immunoSEQ multiplex PCR, yet TCRdb's version contains in-frame clones alone and is incomplete. The table records over 100,000 clones, more than 70% of them present only once. The sample comprised PBMCs. These receptors all come from a woman aged 18 to 35 in good health and CMV-seronegative.

The chain has TRBV27 and TRBJ1-1; D might be TRBD1 (5 bases). The CDR3 sequence is 16 residues long. From germline, CDR1 is MNHEY and CDR2 SMNVEV (reference sequence). The V end lost 5 bases, the J end lost 4 bases, and 20 bases lay between the germline ends. DNA for the CDR3: TGTGCCAGCAGTCCTATTGGACACCAAAGGGGCACTGAAGCTTTCTTT. Residues: CASSPIGHQRGTEAFF.

The CDR3 loop reads CASSETDSMNTEAFF. DNA of the CDR3: TGTGCCAGCAGCGAAACGGACAGCATGAACACTGAAGCTTTCTTT. V gene TRBV9 combines with J gene TRBJ1-1; weak D call: TRBD1 (6 bases). From germline, CDR1 is SGDLS and CDR2 YYNGEE. There are 15 residues in the CDR3. Trimming shortened V by 3 bases and J by 0 bases, and 12 bases separated the two germline ends.

Written as DNA, the CDR3 is TGTGCCTTTGACAGGAACAATGGGGCCAACGTCCTGACTTTC. Translation: CAFDRNNGANVLTF. The chain carries TRBV30 and TRBJ2-6, with a weak D call TRBD1 (6 bases). V lost 7 bases to trimming and J lost 3 bases, with 13 bases between them. This CDR3 spans 14 amino acids. CDR1 GTSNPN and CDR2 SVGIG come from the germline V gene (reference sequence). Variable domain in full (rest from reference TRBV30 and TRBJ2-6): SQTIHQWPATLVQPVGSPLSLECTVEGTSNPNLYWYRQAAGRGLQLLFYSVGIGQISSEVPQNLSASRPQDRQFILSSKKLLLSDSGFYLCAFDRNNGANVLTFGAGSRLTVL.

The chain links TRBV7-9 to TRBJ1-3; D ambiguous. The length of the CDR3 is 13 residues. Germline V gives CDR1 SEHNR, CDR2 FQNEAQ (reference sequence). V was trimmed by 11 bases and J by 4 bases, leaving 15 bases between them. The CDR3 bases are TGTGCCTCCACCCCGGACTGGGGAAACACCATATATTTT. Encoded protein: CASTPDWGNTIYF.

The chain joins TRBV7-7 to TRBJ1-5, with unresolved D. Trimming pared 2 bases from V and 7 bases from J, leaving 24 bases between. The CDR3 has 18 amino acids. CDR1 is SSHAT and CDR2 is FNYEAQ in the germline V gene (reference sequence). The CDR3 reads CASSLITAGIKPGQPQHF. In nucleotides, the CDR3 is TGTGCCAGCAGCTTAATTACAGCGGGAATAAAGCCGGGACAGCCCCAGCATTTT.

The chain is built from TRBV7-8 and TRBJ2-1; no clear D gene. This CDR3 spans 15 amino acids. Deletions cut 1 base from V and 8 bases from J, with 15 bases between. Germline V gene sequence: CDR1 SGHVS, CDR2 FQNEAQ. In nucleotides, the CDR3 is TGTGCCAGCAGCTTAGTGCTAGGTCTATCCCATGAGCAGTTCTTC. Translated: CASSLVLGLSHEQFF.

The chain combines TRBV9 with TRBJ2-3; D call uncertain. The CDR3 is made up of 13 amino acids. The V end was cut by 4 bases, the J end by 2 bases, with 8 bases between. Germline V gives CDR1 SGDLS, CDR2 YYNGEE. The DNA of the CDR3 is TGTGCCAGCAGCCTGGCTCTCACAGATACGCAGTATTTT. Protein sequence: CASSLALTDTQYF.

The rearrangement joins TRBV28 to TRBJ2-7; TRBD1 agrees at 7 bases. The CDR3 spans 13 residues. With 10 bases clipped from V and 3 bases from J, the junction kept 9 bases outside the gene matches. Germline V CDR1 and CDR2: MDHEN, SYDVKM. This CDR3 reads CATETGPYYEQYF. In nucleotides, the CDR3 is TGTGCCACCGAGACAGGGCCCTACTACGAGCAGTACTTC. The complete variable domain, with remaining parts taken from reference TRBV28 and TRBJ2-7, reads DVKVTQSSRYLVKRTGEKVFLECVQDMDHENMFWYRQDPGLGLRLIYFSYDVKMKEKGDIPEGYSVSREKKERFSLILESASTNQTSMYLCATETGPYYEQYFGPGTRLTVT.

The chain has TRBV6-6 and TRBJ2-7; the D gene is possibly TRBD1 (6 bases). Germline V gene sequence: CDR1 MNHNY, CDR2 SVGAGI (reference sequence). The CDR3 spans 13 residues. V gave up 6 bases and J gave up 3 bases, with 12 bases separating them. As DNA, the CDR3 is TGTGCCAGCAGCCTCGGGACACACTACGAGCAGTACTTC. Protein product: CASSLGTHYEQYF.

This chain links TRBV29-1 with TRBJ2-3; D ambiguous. This CDR3 is built from 12 residues. CDR1 SQVTM and CDR2 ANQGSEA come from the germline V gene. The V gene lost 4 bases and the J gene lost 2 bases, with 7 bases spanning the gap. The CDR3 coding sequence is TGCAGCGTTGTCCCAGTCACAGATACGCAGTATTTT. Encoded protein: CSVVPVTDTQYF.

V usage is TRBV5-1 and J usage is TRBJ1-3; weak D call: TRBD1 (6 bases). The CDR3 spans 15 residues. Germline loops: CDR1 SGHRS, CDR2 YFSETQ. The V end was cut by 0 bases, the J end by 2 bases, with 9 bases between. This CDR3 is CASSLESGAGNTIYF. Written as DNA, the CDR3 is TGCGCCAGCAGCTTGGAGTCAGGGGCTGGAAACACCATATATTTT.

The chain is built from TRBV10-3 and TRBJ2-7, with D possibly matching TRBD2 (6 bases). The ends were cut back, 2 bases at V and 6 bases at J, with 14 bases in the middle. CDR3 length equals 14 residues. Germline V gene lookup returns CDR1 ENHRY and CDR2 SYGVKD. As DNA, the CDR3 is TGTGCCATCAGTGAGGGGGAGCTAGCGCCCGAGCAGTACTTC. Protein: CAISEGELAPEQYF.

The chain carries TRBV28 and TRBJ2-5; no firm D call. V was trimmed by 3 bases and J by 2 bases, leaving 10 bases between them. The CDR3 consists of 14 residues. In germline, CDR1 is MDHEN, CDR2 SYDVKM. The CDR3: CASSFVQAQETQYF. CDR3 sequence (DNA): TGTGCCAGCAGTTTTGTCCAGGCACAAGAGACCCAGTACTTC.

The J gene is TRBJ2-2, the V gene TRBV9; possible D gene TRBD2, 7 bases. Germline assignment: CDR1 SGDLS and CDR2 YYNGEE. V lost 4 bases and J lost 10, with 20 bases in between. The CDR3 is 15 residues long. This chain's CDR3 is CASSFAGGPLLELFF. In DNA, the CDR3 is TGTGCCAGCAGCTTCGCCGGGGGGCCCTTATTGGAGCTGTTTTTT.

The rearrangement links TRBV28 to TRBJ2-7; 7 bases are a match to TRBD1. The CDR3 extends over 15 amino acids. Germline V gives CDR1 MDHEN, CDR2 SYDVKM. Losses at the gene ends were 8 bases for V and 1 base for J; bases not matched to a gene: 11. The CDR3 region has the DNA TGTGCCAGCTATACGAAGGGACAGCCTTCCTACGAGCAGTACTTC. It specifies CASYTKGQPSYEQYF.

This rearrangement joins TRBV27 to TRBJ2-5; D not certain. V was shortened by 11 bases and J by 7 bases, with 17 bases between the two germline ends. CDR1 and CDR2 (germline): MNHEY, SMNVEV (reference sequence). This CDR3 spans 12 amino acids. CDR3 DNA: TGTGCCTCCCAGGATTATGACGGGACCCAGTACTTC. Translating it yields CASQDYDGTQYF.

This chain uses TRBV9 with TRBJ1-2; 10 nucleotides match TRBD1. Per the germline V gene, CDR1 is SGDLS and CDR2 is YYNGEE. V lost 0 bases and J lost 3; bases outside the gene matches: 8. The CDR3 is made up of 17 amino acids. This CDR3 reads CASSVGLPGQGYYGYTF. Here the CDR3 DNA reads TGTGCCAGCAGCGTAGGGCTACCGGGACAGGGGTACTATGGCTACACCTTC.